This TCR beta chain was captured in a study of T cells after yellow fever vaccination. The overall study: Fractions low in cell number were prepared with SMART-Seq v4 Ultra Low Input. Whole-study results and caveats: Secondary responses were weaker yet peaked faster, day 5 versus 15. Most clones from primary vaccination resurfaced after the booster (under 97% CD4, 88% CD8).

With 5 bases removed from V and 11 bases from J, the gap between germline ends came to 10 bases. The germline V gene has CDR1 SEHNR and CDR2 FQNEAQ (reference sequence). The CDR3 contains 12 residues. This clonotype was counted a few times. The target antigen is unknown. TCRdb ran MiXCR on the 5' RACE reads and lists one entry per CDR3 protein. The table includes under 400,000 distinct CDR3 sequences, under 15% detected once. This clonotype was sampled from a man in his late teens or twenties who received the YFV17D yellow fever vaccine. The rearrangement links TRBV7-9 to TRBJ1-6, with D possibly matching TRBD1 (5 bases). This material consisted of CD4+ T cells sorted from PBMCs, taken 15 days after the yellow fever booster vaccination. DNA for the CDR3: TGTGCCAGCAGCAACCAGGGTCCACCCCTCCACTTT. It is translated as CASSNQGPPLHF.